Below are 3 T cell receptor beta chains sequenced from a single sample in a study of PD-1 blockade in classical Hodgkin lymphoma. Following autologous stem cell transplantation, relapse occurred in every patient, and exposure to brentuximab vedotin varied. The method was immunoSEQ multiplex PCR; TCRdb's version includes in-frame clones alone and lacks a portion of them. Of 20,000 or so clones listed, about 85% are singletons. Sequencing was performed on peripheral blood mononuclear cells (PBMCs), taken before the second cycle of nivolumab. The source of these receptors is a human donor with classical Hodgkin lymphoma.

The chain links TRBV29-1 to TRBJ2-7; 7 nucleotides match TRBD2. The CDR3 runs 11 residues. V was pared by 7 bases and J by 5 bases, with 5 bases of the junction left unmatched. Germline loops: CDR1 SQVTM, CDR2 ANQGSEA. The CDR3 is CSGHLADEQYF. CDR3 bases: TGCAGCGGCCACCTAGCGGACGAGCAGTACTTC.

This clone has more than one count but fewer than ten. V is TRBV5-1 and J is TRBJ1-5; a possible D gene is TRBD1 (5 bases). Trimming pared 4 bases from V and 9 bases from J, leaving 14 bases between. The CDR3 loop spans 13 amino acids. Germline lookup yields CDR1 SGHRS and CDR2 YFSETQ. CDR3 sequence (DNA): TGCGCCAGCAGCCCCGGGGGTACGGGGCCCCAGCATTTT. Its protein is CASSPGGTGPQHF.

With regard to this clone: The identical CDR3 is also encoded by other nucleotide sequences in the sample. The chain joins TRBV7-9 to TRBJ1-5; D remains unclear. CDR1 and CDR2 (germline): SEHNR, FQNEAQ (reference sequence). The CDR3 is 13 amino acids. Trimming pared 1 base from V and 4 bases from J, leaving 5 bases between. CDR3: CASSLGPNQPQHF. CDR3 coding DNA: TGTGCCAGCAGCTTAGGTCCGAATCAGCCCCAGCATTTT.